This TCR beta chain was captured in a study of T cells in Graves' hyperthyroidism and ophthalmopathy. Whole-study findings and limits: Blood also showed most of the thyroid clonotypes that were expanded above 0.001.

The CDR3 totals 17 residues. V was clipped by 0 bases and J by 1 base, with 15 bases between them. CDR1 is MGHRA and CDR2 is YSYEKL in the germline V gene. Amplified TCR beta CDR3 regions came from RNA transcripts. The HTBI primer set was used in a first-round RT-PCR of the TCR CDR3. MiXCR, applied by TCRdb to the multiplex PCR reads, yields one record per CDR3 protein. The sample records about 290,000 distinct CDR3 sequences, roughly an eighth being singletons. This clonotype was recorded many times. Its matching antigen is unknown. The TCR was taken from a woman aged 40 to 49 with Graves' hyperthyroidism. The chain employs TRBV4-1 and TRBJ2-5; no clear D gene. Material: blood. In DNA, the CDR3 is TGCGCCAGCAGCCAAGACTTCCCCTCTGCATTCCAAGAGACCCAGTACTTC. Translated: CASSQDFPSAFQETQYF.